The 14 T cell receptor beta chains below were found in one sample sequenced in a study of blood T cell repertoires in COVID-19. Method: immunoSEQ multiplex PCR; TCRdb's copy keeps in-frame clones and lacks some. The table includes 540,000 or so clones, approximately 88% detected once. The sample comprised peripheral blood. The receptors stem from a woman aged 45-59 years with COVID-19, enrolled during active disease.

CDR3 nucleotide sequence: TGTGCCAGCAGCCAAGGGACTAGCGAAAGCGAGCAGTACTTC. It codes for CASSQGTSESEQYF. The chain links TRBV3-1 (or the pseudogene TRBV3-2) to TRBJ2-7, with TRBD2 matching over 9 bases. Germline assignment: CDR1 LGHDT and CDR2 YNNKEL (reference sequence). V lost 1 base, J lost 6 bases, and 4 bases stayed unmatched. The CDR3 length is 14 residues.

The chain uses TRBV5-1 and TRBJ1-2; TRBD1 agrees at 7 bases. CDR1 is SGHRS and CDR2 is YFSETQ in the germline V gene. This CDR3 has 15 amino acids. V was clipped by 4 bases and J by 8 bases; unmatched bases: 14. CDR3: CASSPNQDRHEGYTF. As DNA, the CDR3 is TGCGCCAGCAGCCCCAACCAGGACAGGCACGAGGGCTACACCTTC.

V usage is TRBV24-1 and J usage is TRBJ2-5; D might be TRBD2 (6 bases). This CDR3 is 13 amino acids long. Trimming took 6 bases from V and 4 from J, leaving 11 bases between them. Germline V gene data show CDR1 as KGHDR and CDR2 as SFDVKD. In DNA form, the CDR3 reads TGTGCCACCAGTTTGGGCGGGGCAGAGACCCAGTACTTC. Its protein product is CATSLGGAETQYF.

The chain employs TRBV30 and TRBJ2-7; a weak D match, TRBD2 (5 bases). The length of the CDR3 is 13 residues. CDR1 is GTSNPN, CDR2 SVGIG, per germline (reference sequence). The V and J ends lost 1 base and 6 bases respectively, with 13 bases between them. CDR3: CAWSGGSVSEQYF. For the CDR3, the DNA is TGTGCCTGGAGTGGAGGGAGCGTCTCCGAGCAGTACTTC.

The V call is TRBV28, the J call TRBJ1-2, with D unclear. Per germline, CDR1 MDHEN and CDR2 SYDVKM. Trimming removed 6 bases at V and 2 bases at J, with 10 bases between. The CDR3 contains 13 residues. This CDR3 is CASSHGPNYGYTF. CDR3 nucleotides: TGTGCCAGCAGCCACGGTCCCAACTATGGCTACACCTTC.

The chain combines TRBV4-1 with TRBJ2-7, with TRBD1 matching over 10 bases. The CDR3 covers 14 residues. Trimming removed 1 base from V and 6 bases from J; junction bases left unmatched: 3. Germline CDR1 and CDR2: MGHRA and YSYEKL. This CDR3 reads CASSQAGTGVEQYF. DNA of the CDR3: TGCGCCAGCAGCCAAGCAGGGACAGGGGTCGAGCAGTACTTC.

This clone was observed a single time. At one boundary the junction diverges from the germline segment, which might be a read error. The CDR3 DNA sequence: TGCGCCAGCAGCTTGGCCTTGCAGGGTGCAGTCCATGAGAGCCAGTACTTC. Translated: CASSLALQGAVHESQYF. The genes are TRBV5-1 and TRBJ2-5, with D maybe TRBD1 (5 bases). CDR1 is SGHRS, CDR2 YFSETQ, per germline. This CDR3 has 17 residues.

The chain is built from TRBV6-6 and TRBJ2-2, with 13 bases identical to TRBD2. Germline V gene sequence: CDR1 MNHNY, CDR2 SVGAGI (reference sequence). Losses at the gene ends were 10 bases for V and 7 bases for J; bases not matched to a gene: 9. The CDR3 runs 15 residues. CDR3 nucleotide sequence: TGTGCCATCCTCGGACTAGCGGGGGTCGGCGGGGAGCTGTTTTTT. Protein product: CAILGLAGVGGELFF.

The genes are TRBV25-1 and TRBJ2-2, with a weak D call TRBD2 (5 bases). The V end lost 4 bases, the J end lost 5 bases, and 14 bases lay between the germline ends. This CDR3 comprises 15 residues. From germline, CDR1 is MGHDK and CDR2 SYGVNS. The CDR3 is CASSVEGPGTGELFF. In DNA, the CDR3 is TGTGCCAGCAGTGTCGAGGGCCCCGGGACCGGGGAGCTGTTTTTT.

The V and J genes are TRBV27 and TRBJ1-4, with 10 bases aligning to TRBD1. This CDR3 spans 15 amino acids. Germline values: CDR1 MNHEY, CDR2 SMNVEV (reference sequence). Germline trimming cut 5 bases from V and 8 bases from J; bases unmatched to any gene: 8. This CDR3 is CASSPLGTGEEKLFF. CDR3 DNA sequence: TGTGCCAGCAGTCCCCTCGGGACAGGGGAAGAAAAACTGTTTTTT.

This clone was observed a few times. The V call is TRBV11-1, the J call TRBJ1-3; D remains ambiguous. Germline assignment: CDR1 SGHAT and CDR2 FQDESV (reference sequence). V was cut by 1 base and J by 6 bases, with 7 bases left in between. The CDR3 has 13 residues. The CDR3 sequence is CASSLEEENTIYF. CDR3 bases: TGTGCCAGCAGCTTAGAGGAGGAAAACACCATATATTTT. Looking up the rest from reference TRBV11-1 and TRBJ1-3 gives the full variable domain: EAEVAQSPRYKITEKSQAVAFWCDPISGHATLYWYRQILGQGPELLVQFQDESVVDDSQLPKDRFSAERLKGVDSTLKIQPAELGDSAMYLCASSLEEENTIYFGEGSWLTVV.

The sample holds one count of this clone. The chain carries TRBV9 and TRBJ1-2; tentative D call: TRBD1 (5 bases). The CDR3 consists of 14 residues. Trimming cost V 4 bases and J 8 bases, with 18 bases left between them. The germline CDR1 and CDR2 sequences are SGDLS and YYNGEE. The CDR3: CASSTRDLGLGYTF. The CDR3 DNA reads TGTGCCAGCAGCACGAGGGACTTGGGGCTCGGCTACACCTTC.

The chain employs TRBV3-1 (or the pseudogene TRBV3-2) and TRBJ2-7; TRBD2 matches at 8 bases. V trimming: 4 bases; J trimming: 7 bases; junction bases outside the gene matches: 9. The CDR3 sequence is 14 residues long. Germline lookup yields CDR1 LGHDT and CDR2 YNNKEL (reference sequence). For the CDR3, the DNA is TGTGCCAGCAGCCCTGCGGGGGGCCGGGAAGAGCAGTACTTC. This translates into CASSPAGGREEQYF.

V usage is TRBV5-4 and J usage is TRBJ2-4; tentative D call: TRBD2 (5 bases). The CDR3 totals 15 residues. Germline lookup yields CDR1 SGHNT and CDR2 YYREEE (reference sequence). Trimming shortened V by 0 bases and J by 3 bases, and 10 bases separated the two germline ends. DNA for the CDR3: TGTGCCAGCAGCTTGGACTTCGGGGTCAAAAACATTCAGTACTTC. As protein: CASSLDFGVKNIQYF.